What follows describes a single TCR beta chain. No cognate antigen has been identified for it. Qualities for individual bases were not recorded, and no much larger clone is one base off. TCR CDR3 regions were amplified from genomic DNA by multiplex PCR using the deep immunoSEQ assay. For each cell subset, the extracted genomic DNA was distributed evenly across all wells of several immunoSEQ 96-well plates, and each plate served as one replicate. For sorted subsets, each replicate PCR was loaded with approximately 0.2 ug genomic DNA, equivalent to about 30,000 T cell genomes. The purified libraries were quantified using a Qubit 3.0 fluorometer, sized with a Bioanalyzer 2100, and then quantified again using the KAPA Library Quantification kit. Every immunoSEQ 96-well plate was sequenced on a dedicated single-read 150-cycle Illumina NextSeq 550 flow cell. The original pipeline was this. Because only junctional sequences without quality scores were contained in the immunoSEQ output, filtering matching that applied to full-length reads could not be performed. To assign V/J genes and CDR3, sequences were annotated against IMGT germline references using PyIR, a Python wrapper for IgBLAST v1.9. Reads were filtered out if the reads had weak V/J assignments (E-value above 1e-6), no CDR3, stop codons, out-of-frame junctions, or ambiguous translated residues. V3J clonotypes were defined as sequences sharing the same inferred V gene, J gene, and CDR3 amino acid sequence. Percentage overlap between repertoires was computed as shared unique clonotypes divided by the size of the smaller repertoire. Repertoire richness was assessed with RTK rarefaction, the Chao1 estimator, and Recon v2.1 estimates of unobserved clonotypes. For all TCRbeta clonotypes obtained by the gDNA method from a few donors, generation probabilities were computed with OLGA. TCRdb holds this immuneACCESS table with in-frame rearrangements only. Some clones are missing; in checked studies, unresolved V genes explain under half, and the rest has no known cause. For V, J and clone size, that table is used; D and trimming come from the DNA. For this sample the table gives hundreds of thousands of clones, of which 60% to 75% were detected only once. In total, the top ten clones hold around 1.8% of the sample.

Donors were healthy HIV-negative adults with no recently reported acute infections or vaccinations. All donors were Caucasian adults living in Nashville, Tennessee, USA. CD4+ T cells were enriched by magnetic negative selection, after which naive cells were positively selected on CD45RA and the negative fraction was taken as the memory subset. After blood collection by leukapheresis, PBMCs were isolated using Ficoll-Histopaque density gradient centrifugation and then cryopreserved in the vapor phase of liquid nitrogen. Analytical flow cytometry was used to check the purity and quantity of every magnetically sorted T cell population. Genomic DNA was isolated from every sorted fraction and measured by UV absorbance on a Nanodrop 2000c. These data belong to a study of shared clonotypes between healthy human individuals (dated by TCRdb to about 2020). For the study in its entirety: The cohort comprised two women and three men aged 18 to 49 years. For each donor, three plates each were used for CD4 naive and CD4 memory, two plates were used for CD8 naive, and one plate was used for CD8 memory. The study deeply sequenced blood TCR repertoires of five healthy adults to estimate repertoire size and the extent of clonotype sharing between individuals. Different laboratories and diverse techniques were used to prepare libraries and sequence TCR repertoires, to increase sequencing depth and limit assay-specific biases. Each donor's leukapheresis produced roughly between about 0.9 and 9.5 billion PBMCs. Here is what the overall study found, with its caveats: The genetic and exposure-history diversity represented was limited by the small number of donors. Sampling was restricted to blood, and TCR repertoires in tissue are likely to differ from TCR repertoires in blood. Pairwise subsampling led to the expectation that sequencing depth would affect the degree of clonotype sharing among donors. Clonotypes shared by all four sorted-subset donors showed higher generation probabilities than non-shared clonotypes. Estimated clonotype richness was generally larger for naive than for memory subsets. Across a handful of donors, approximately 5% of naive CD4, around 3.5% of naive CD8, 2.3% of memory CD4, and approximately 0.4% of memory CD8 clonotypes were shared. Even with the large sequencing depth, rarefaction of the sorted-subset datasets indicated that sequencing was incomplete.

The CDR1 and CDR2 encoded by the germline V gene (reference sequence) are SEHNR and FQNEAQ. Between the V and J ends, shortened by 5 bases and 5 bases respectively, the junction contains 23 bases. The CDR3, cysteine through phenylalanine, is 17 amino acids long. The CDR3 DNA has 51 bases and is translated from base 1. The rearranged segments are TRBV7-9 and TRBJ2-3; the D gene is not confidently resolved. This sequence originates from a woman aged 30 to 39 in good health. Input material: memory CD4+ T cells sorted from blood. Read against the paper, the sample's cell subset or site label means: CD45RA-negative fraction. CDR3 region: CASSPGPKHEGKDTQYF. The bases read TGTGCCAGCAGCCCAGGACCGAAACACGAAGGGAAAGATACGCAGTATTTT.